This TCR beta chain appears in the sequencing data of a study of blood T cell repertoires in COVID-19. Study-wide context: Samples taken during acute and convalescent COVID-19 were collected in the United States, Italy and Spain. The cDNA or gDNA used as material had been derived from T cells, B-cell-depleted T cells, or PBMCs.

V dropped 5 bases and J dropped 3; count of bases not matched to a gene: 10. Germline V lookup: CDR1 SGHKS, CDR2 YYEKEE (reference sequence). The CDR3 extends over 15 amino acids. As handled by the study authors: Reference gene primer amplification gave estimated nucleated cell counts. Generated by immunoSEQ multiplex PCR, the TCRdb table keeps only in-frame clones and is missing some. The V and J calls and clone size come from that table; D and trimming were worked out from the DNA. The sample has some 71,000 clones, 80% to 90% seen once. The TCR was taken from a woman aged 50 to 65 with acute or convalescent COVID-19. The chain has TRBV5-5 and TRBJ2-7, with 8 bases fitting TRBD1. Sequencing was performed on peripheral blood. CDR3 coding DNA: TGTGCCAGCAGTGGTGATTCGACAGGGGTCTACGAGCAGTACTTC. Translated: CASSGDSTGVYEQYF. The whole variable domain, remainder taken from reference TRBV5-5 and TRBJ2-7, is DAGVTQSPTHLIKTRGQQVTLRCSPISGHKSVSWYQQVLGQGPQFIFQYYEKEERGRGNFPDRFSARQFPNYSSELNVNALLLGDSALYLCASSGDSTGVYEQYFGPGTRLTVT.